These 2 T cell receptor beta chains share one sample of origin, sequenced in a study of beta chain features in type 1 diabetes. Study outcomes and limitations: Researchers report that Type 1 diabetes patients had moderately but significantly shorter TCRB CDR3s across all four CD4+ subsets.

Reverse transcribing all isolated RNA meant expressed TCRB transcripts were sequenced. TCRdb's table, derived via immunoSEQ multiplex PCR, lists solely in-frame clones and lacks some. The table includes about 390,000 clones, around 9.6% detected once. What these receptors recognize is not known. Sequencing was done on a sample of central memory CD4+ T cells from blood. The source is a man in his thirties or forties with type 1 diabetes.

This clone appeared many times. The CDR3 loop reads CASSLRTGPDTQYF. CDR3 in DNA: TGTGCCAGCAGCCTACGGACAGGGCCAGATACGCAGTATTTT. The rearrangement uses TRBV14 and TRBJ2-3; 8 positions match TRBD1. This CDR3 has 14 amino acids. Trimming took 4 bases from V and 4 from J; bases not matched to a gene: 4. The germline CDR1 and CDR2 sequences are SGHDN and FVKESK.

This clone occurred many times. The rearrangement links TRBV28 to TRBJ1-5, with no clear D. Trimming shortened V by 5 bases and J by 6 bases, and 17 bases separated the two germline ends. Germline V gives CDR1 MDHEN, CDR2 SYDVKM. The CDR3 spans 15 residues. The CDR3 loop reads CASSAPEAGSQPQHF. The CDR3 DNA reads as TGTGCCAGCAGTGCCCCGGAGGCCGGGTCTCAGCCCCAGCATTTT.